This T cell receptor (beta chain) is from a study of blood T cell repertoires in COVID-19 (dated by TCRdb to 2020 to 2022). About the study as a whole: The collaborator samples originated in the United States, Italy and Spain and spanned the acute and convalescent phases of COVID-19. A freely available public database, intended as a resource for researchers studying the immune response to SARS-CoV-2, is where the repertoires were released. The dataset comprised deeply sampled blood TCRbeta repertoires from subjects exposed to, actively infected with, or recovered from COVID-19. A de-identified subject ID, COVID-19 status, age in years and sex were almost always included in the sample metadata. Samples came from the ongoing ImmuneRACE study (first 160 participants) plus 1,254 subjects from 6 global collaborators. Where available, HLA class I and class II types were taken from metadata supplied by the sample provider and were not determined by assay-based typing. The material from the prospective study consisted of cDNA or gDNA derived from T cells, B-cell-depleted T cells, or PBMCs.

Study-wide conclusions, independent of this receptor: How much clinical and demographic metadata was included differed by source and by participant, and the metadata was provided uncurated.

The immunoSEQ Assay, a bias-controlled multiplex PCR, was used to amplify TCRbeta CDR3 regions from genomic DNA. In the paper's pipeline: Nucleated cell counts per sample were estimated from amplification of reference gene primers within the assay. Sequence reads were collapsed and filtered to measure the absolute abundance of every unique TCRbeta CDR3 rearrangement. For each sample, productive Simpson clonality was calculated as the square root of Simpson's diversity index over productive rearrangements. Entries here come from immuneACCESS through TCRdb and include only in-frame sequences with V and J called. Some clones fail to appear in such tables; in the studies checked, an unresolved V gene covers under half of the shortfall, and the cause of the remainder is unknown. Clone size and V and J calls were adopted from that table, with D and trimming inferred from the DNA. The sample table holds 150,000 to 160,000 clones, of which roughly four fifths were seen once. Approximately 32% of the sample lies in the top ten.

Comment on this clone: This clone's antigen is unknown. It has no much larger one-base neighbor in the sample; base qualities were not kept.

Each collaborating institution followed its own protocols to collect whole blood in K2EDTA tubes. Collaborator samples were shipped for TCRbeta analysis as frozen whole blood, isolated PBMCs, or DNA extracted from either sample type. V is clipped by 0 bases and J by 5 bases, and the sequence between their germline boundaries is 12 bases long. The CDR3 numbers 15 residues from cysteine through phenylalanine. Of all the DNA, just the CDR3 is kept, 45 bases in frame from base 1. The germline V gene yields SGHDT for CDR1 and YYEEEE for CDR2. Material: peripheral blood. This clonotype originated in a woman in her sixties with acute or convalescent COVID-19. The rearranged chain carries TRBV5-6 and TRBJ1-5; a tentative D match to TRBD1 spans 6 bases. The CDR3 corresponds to CASSLVGARDQPQHF. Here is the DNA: TGTGCCAGCAGCTTGGTGGGGGCGCGTGATCAGCCCCAGCATTTT.